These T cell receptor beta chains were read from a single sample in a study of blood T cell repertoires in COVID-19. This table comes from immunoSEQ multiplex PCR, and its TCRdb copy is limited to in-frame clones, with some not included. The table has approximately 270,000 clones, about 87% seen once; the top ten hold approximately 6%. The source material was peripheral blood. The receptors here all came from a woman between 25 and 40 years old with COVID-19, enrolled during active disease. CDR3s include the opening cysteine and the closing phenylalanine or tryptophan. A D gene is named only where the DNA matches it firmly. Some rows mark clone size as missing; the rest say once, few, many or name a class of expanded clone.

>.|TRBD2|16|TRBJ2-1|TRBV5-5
CASSLSIAGVGNEQFF
TGTGCCAGCAGCTTGTCCATAGCGGGGGTAGGGAATGAGCAGTTCTTC
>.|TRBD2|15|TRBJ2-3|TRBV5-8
CASSSGTSGGYTQYF
TGTGCCAGCAGCTCTGGGACTAGCGGGGGCTATACGCAGTATTTT
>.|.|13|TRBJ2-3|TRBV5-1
CASSSSLPDTQYF
TGCGCCAGCAGCTCCAGTTTGCCAGATACGCAGTATTTT
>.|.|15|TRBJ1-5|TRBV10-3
CAISESGEGNQPQHF
TGTGCCATCAGTGAGTCGGGGGAGGGTAATCAGCCCCAGCATTTT
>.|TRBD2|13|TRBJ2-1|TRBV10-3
CAISPGLADEQFF
TGTGCCATCAGCCCGGGACTAGCGGATGAGCAGTTCTTC
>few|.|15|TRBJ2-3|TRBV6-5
CATQGNSLGADTQYF
TGTGCCACCCAGGGGAACTCGTTAGGTGCAGATACGCAGTATTTT
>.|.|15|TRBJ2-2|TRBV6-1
CASSEGEGEVGELFF
TGTGCCAGCAGTGAAGGGGAAGGGGAGGTCGGGGAGCTGTTTTTT
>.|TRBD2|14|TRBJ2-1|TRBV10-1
CASSEGLEGNEQFF
TGCGCCAGCAGTGAGGGACTAGAGGGCAATGAGCAGTTCTTC
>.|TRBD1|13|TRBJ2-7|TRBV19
CATATGEPYEQYF
TGTGCCACTGCGACAGGGGAACCCTACGAGCAGTACTTC
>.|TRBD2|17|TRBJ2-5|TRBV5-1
CASSLSGGLEYQETQYF
TGCGCCAGCAGCTTGAGCGGGGGACTAGAGTACCAAGAGACCCAGTACTTC
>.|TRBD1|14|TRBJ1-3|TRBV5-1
CASSLGQGGNTIYF
TGCGCCAGCAGCTTGGGACAGGGAGGAAACACCATATATTTT
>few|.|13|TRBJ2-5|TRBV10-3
CAISADFQETQYF
TGTGCCATCAGCGCGGACTTTCAAGAGACCCAGTACTTC
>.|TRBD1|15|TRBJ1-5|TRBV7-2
CASSEDRDPNQPQHF
TGTGCCAGCAGCGAAGACAGGGACCCCAATCAGCCCCAGCATTTT
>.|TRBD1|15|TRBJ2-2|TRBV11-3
CASSHPGQGSGELFF
TGTGCCAGCTCACATCCGGGACAGGGCTCCGGGGAGCTGTTTTTT
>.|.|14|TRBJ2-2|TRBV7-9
CASSRSQGRGELFF
TGTGCCAGCAGCCGATCACAGGGACGTGGGGAGCTGTTTTTT
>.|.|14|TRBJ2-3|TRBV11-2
CASSLGYNSDTQYF
TGTGCCAGCAGCTTAGGATACAATTCAGATACGCAGTATTTT
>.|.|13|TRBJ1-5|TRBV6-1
CASSEEGDQPQHF
TGTGCCAGCAGTGAAGAAGGGGATCAGCCCCAGCATTTT
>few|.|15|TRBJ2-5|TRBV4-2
CASSQDTAGLGTQYF
TGTGCCAGCAGCCAAGATACAGCCGGATTGGGGACCCAGTACTTC
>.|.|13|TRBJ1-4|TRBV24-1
CATSEGGHEKLFF
TGTGCCACCAGTGAAGGAGGACATGAAAAACTGTTTTTT
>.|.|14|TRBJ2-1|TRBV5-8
CASTLQGVYNEQFF
TGTGCCAGCACCCTGCAGGGCGTTTACAATGAGCAGTTCTTC
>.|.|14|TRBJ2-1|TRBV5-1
CASSLGQNINEQFF
TGCGCCAGCAGCTTGGGACAGAACATCAATGAGCAGTTCTTC
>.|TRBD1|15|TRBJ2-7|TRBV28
CASSRTGAASYEQYF
TGTGCCAGCAGTAGGACAGGGGCCGCCTCCTACGAGCAGTACTTC
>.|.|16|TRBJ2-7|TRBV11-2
CASSPADGTPLHEQYF
TGTGCCAGCAGCCCCGCCGACGGGACACCTTTACACGAGCAGTACTTC
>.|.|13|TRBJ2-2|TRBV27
CASSFRVLGELFF
TGTGCCAGCAGTTTTCGGGTGCTCGGGGAGCTGTTTTTT
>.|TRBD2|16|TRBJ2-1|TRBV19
CASSTITSGRTHEQFF
TGTGCCAGTAGTACGATCACTAGCGGGAGAACCCATGAGCAGTTCTTC
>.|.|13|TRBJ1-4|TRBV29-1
CSVDFQGGEKLFF
TGCAGCGTTGACTTCCAGGGAGGTGAAAAACTGTTTTTT
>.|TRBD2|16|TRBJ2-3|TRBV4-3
CASSQDNEGLADTQYF
TGCGCCAGCAGCCAAGATAATGAGGGACTAGCGGATACGCAGTATTTT
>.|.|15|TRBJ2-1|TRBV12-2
CASRLGPGAPNEQFF
TGTGCAAGTCGCTTAGGACCAGGGGCACCCAATGAGCAGTTCTTC
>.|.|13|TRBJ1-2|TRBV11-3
CASSPRTDLGYTF
TGTGCCAGCAGCCCACGGACAGATTTGGGCTACACCTTC
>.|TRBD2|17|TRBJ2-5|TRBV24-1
CATSDPGLAGGRQTQYF
TGTGCCACCAGTGATCCCGGACTAGCGGGAGGGCGGCAGACCCAGTACTTC
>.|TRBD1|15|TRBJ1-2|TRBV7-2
CASSSTLQGAGGYTF
TGTGCCAGCAGCTCGACGTTACAGGGGGCGGGTGGCTACACCTTC
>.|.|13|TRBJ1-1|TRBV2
CASGGSDPTEAFF
TGTGCCAGCGGAGGCAGCGACCCCACTGAAGCTTTCTTT
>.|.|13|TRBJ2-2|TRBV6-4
CASSHDITGELFF
TGTGCCAGCAGCCACGACATAACCGGGGAGCTGTTTTTT
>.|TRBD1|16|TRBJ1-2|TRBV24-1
CATSDPGQDRDYGYTF
TGTGCCACCAGTGATCCCGGACAGGACCGGGACTATGGCTACACCTTC
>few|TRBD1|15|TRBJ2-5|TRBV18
CASSPPGQAQETQYF
TGTGCCAGCTCACCACCGGGACAGGCCCAAGAGACCCAGTACTTC
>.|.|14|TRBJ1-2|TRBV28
CASSLSRNNYGYTF
TGTGCCAGCAGTTTATCGCGGAATAACTATGGCTACACCTTC
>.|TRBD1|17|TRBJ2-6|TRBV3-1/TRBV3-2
CASSRPGQGTGANVLTF
TGTGCCAGCAGCCGGCCGGGACAGGGGACCGGGGCCAACGTCCTGACTTTC
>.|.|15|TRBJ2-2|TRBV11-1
CASSLEGPDTGELFF
TGTGCCAGCAGCTTGGAGGGGCCAGACACCGGGGAGCTGTTTTTT
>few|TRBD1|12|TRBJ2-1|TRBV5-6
CASSPSGQGAFF
TGTGCCAGCAGCCCTTCGGGACAGGGGGCCTTCTTC
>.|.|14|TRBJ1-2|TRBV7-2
CASSLMGRNYGYTF
TGTGCCAGCAGCTTAATGGGCAGAAACTATGGCTACACCTTC
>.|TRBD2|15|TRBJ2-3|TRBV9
CASSVEAGAPDTQYF
TGTGCCAGCAGCGTAGAGGCGGGAGCGCCAGATACGCAGTATTTT
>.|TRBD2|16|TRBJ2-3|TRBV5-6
CASSKRLAGLTDTQYF
TGTGCCAGCAGCAAAAGACTAGCGGGGCTCACAGATACGCAGTATTTT
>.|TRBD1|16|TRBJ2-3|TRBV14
CASSRRTGTYTDTQYF
TGTGCCAGCAGCCGTCGGACAGGGACCTACACAGATACGCAGTATTTT
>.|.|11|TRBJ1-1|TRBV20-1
CSARDHSEAFF
TGCAGTGCTAGAGATCACAGTGAAGCTTTCTTT
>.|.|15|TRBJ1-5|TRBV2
CASSELAGGGQPQHF
TGTGCCAGCAGTGAACTAGCGGGGGGCGGTCAGCCCCAGCATTTT
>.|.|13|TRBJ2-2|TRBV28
CASSRSEGGELFF
TGTGCCAGCAGTCGGAGCGAAGGCGGGGAGCTGTTTTTT
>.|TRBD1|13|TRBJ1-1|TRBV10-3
CAITGTGGVEAFF
TGTGCCATCACCGGGACAGGGGGCGTTGAAGCTTTCTTT
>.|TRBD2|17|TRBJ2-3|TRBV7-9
CASSLGTSGGATDTQYF
TGTGCCAGCAGCCTCGGGACTAGCGGGGGGGCCACAGATACGCAGTATTTT
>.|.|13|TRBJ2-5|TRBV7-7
CASSRGQQETQYF
TGTGCTAGCAGCCGTGGCCAACAAGAGACCCAGTACTTC